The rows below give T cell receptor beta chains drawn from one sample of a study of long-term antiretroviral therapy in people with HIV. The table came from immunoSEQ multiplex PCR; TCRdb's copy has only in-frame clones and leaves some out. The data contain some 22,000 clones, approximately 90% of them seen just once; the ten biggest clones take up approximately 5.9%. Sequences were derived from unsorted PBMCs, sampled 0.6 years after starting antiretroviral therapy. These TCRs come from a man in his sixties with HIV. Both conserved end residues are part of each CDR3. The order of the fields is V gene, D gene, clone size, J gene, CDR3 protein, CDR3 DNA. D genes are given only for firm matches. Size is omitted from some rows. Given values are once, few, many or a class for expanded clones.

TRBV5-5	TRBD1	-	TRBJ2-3	CASSLGGADTQYF	TGTGCCAGCAGCTTAGGGGGCGCGGATACGCAGTATTTT
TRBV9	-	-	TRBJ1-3	CASSDNVASGNTIYF	TGTGCCAGCAGCGACAATGTGGCTTCTGGAAACACCATATATTTT
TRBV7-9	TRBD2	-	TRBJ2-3	CASSFSGDKQYF	TGTGCCAGCAGTTTTAGCGGGGATAAGCAGTATTTT
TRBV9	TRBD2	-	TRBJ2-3	CASSGGLAAVDTQYF	TGTGCCAGCAGCGGGGGACTAGCGGCGGTGGATACGCAGTATTTT
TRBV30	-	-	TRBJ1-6	CAWSVGTRGGSPLHF	TGTGCCTGGAGTGTAGGAACGAGAGGTGGTTCACCCCTCCACTTT
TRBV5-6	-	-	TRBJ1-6	CASSVRQMYNSPLHF	TGTGCCAGCAGTGTCCGACAGATGTATAATTCACCCCTCCACTTT
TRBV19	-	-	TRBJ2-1	CASKKRTLYNEQFF	TGTGCCAGTAAAAAACGTACCCTCTACAATGAGCAGTTCTTC
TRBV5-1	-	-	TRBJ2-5	CASTPRGTQETQYF	TGCGCCAGCACCCCGAGGGGGACCCAAGAGACCCAGTACTTC
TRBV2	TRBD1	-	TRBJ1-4	CASSVGPTGDNEKLFF	TGTGCCAGCAGCGTGGGCCCGACAGGGGATAATGAAAAACTGTTTTTT
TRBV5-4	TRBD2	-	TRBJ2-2	CASSSKLLAGLTNTGELFF	TGTGCCAGCAGCTCGAAGTTGCTAGCGGGACTAACAAACACCGGGGAGCTGTTTTTT
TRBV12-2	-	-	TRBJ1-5	CASRLANRGQDQPQHF	TGTGCAAGTCGCTTAGCGAACAGGGGGCAGGATCAGCCCCAGCATTTT
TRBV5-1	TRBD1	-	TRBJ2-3	CASSLGGQGGTDTQYF	TGCGCCAGCAGCTTGGGGGGACAGGGAGGAACAGATACGCAGTATTTT
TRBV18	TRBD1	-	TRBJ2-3	CASSTRQGGSTDTQYF	TGTGCCAGCTCAACCCGACAGGGGGGGAGCACAGATACGCAGTATTTT
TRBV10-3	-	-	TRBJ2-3	CAISVVSTDTQYF	TGTGCCATCAGTGTAGTCAGCACAGATACGCAGTATTTT
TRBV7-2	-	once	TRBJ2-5	CASSLARYGQETQYF	TGTGCCAGCAGCTTAGCCCGATATGGACAAGAGACCCAGTACTTC
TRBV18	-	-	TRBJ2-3	CASSPPTTDTQYF	TGTGCCAGCTCACCACCTACCACAGATACGCAGTATTTT
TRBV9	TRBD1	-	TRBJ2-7	CASSTDRAYEQYF	TGTGCCAGCAGTACCGACAGGGCCTACGAGCAGTACTTC
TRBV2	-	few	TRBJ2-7	CASYGGPVYEQYF	TGTGCCAGCTACGGGGGTCCCGTCTACGAGCAGTACTTC
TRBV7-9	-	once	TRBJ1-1	CASSSQGGITEAFF	TGTGCCAGCAGCTCACAGGGAGGTATCACTGAAGCTTTCTTT
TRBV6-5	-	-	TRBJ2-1	CASRIGGIDEQFF	TGTGCCAGCAGAATCGGGGGTATCGATGAGCAGTTCTTC
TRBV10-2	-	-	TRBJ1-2	CASSEQINYGYTF	TGCGCCAGCAGTGAACAAATTAACTATGGCTACACCTTC
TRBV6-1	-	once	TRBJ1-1	CASSEFLLQLNTEAFF	TGTGCCAGCAGTGAATTCTTATTACAGTTGAACACTGAAGCTTTCTTT
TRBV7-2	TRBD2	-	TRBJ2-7	CASSFPVSGGDSSYEQYF	TGTGCCAGCAGCTTTCCCGTTAGCGGGGGGGACAGCTCCTACGAGCAGTACTTC
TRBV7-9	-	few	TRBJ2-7	CASSLDGPSEQYF	TGTGCCAGCAGCTTGGATGGACCGAGCGAGCAGTACTTC
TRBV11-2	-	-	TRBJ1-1	CASSLMAAGFTEAFF	TGTGCCAGCAGCTTAATGGCAGCAGGGTTCACTGAAGCTTTCTTT
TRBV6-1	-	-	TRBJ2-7	CASSERGTGLTPYEQYF	TGTGCCAGCAGTGAACGTGGCACCGGATTAACGCCCTACGAGCAGTACTTC
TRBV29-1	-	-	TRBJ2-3	CSVVANTDTQYF	TGCAGCGTTGTGGCGAACACAGATACGCAGTATTTT
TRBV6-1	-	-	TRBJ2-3	CASSELGLHTDTQYF	TGTGCCAGCAGTGAATTAGGGCTCCACACAGATACGCAGTATTTT
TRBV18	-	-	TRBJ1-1	CASSPDQLNTEAFF	TGTGCCAGCTCACCAGATCAGCTGAACACTGAAGCTTTCTTT
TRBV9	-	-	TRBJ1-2	CASSPGVGGYGYTF	TGTGCCAGCAGCCCGGGGGTTGGCGGCTATGGCTACACCTTC
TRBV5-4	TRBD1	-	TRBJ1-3	CASSLAGTGGNTIYF	TGTGCCAGCAGCTTGGCCGGGACAGGTGGAAACACCATATATTTT
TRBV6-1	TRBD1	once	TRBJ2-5	CASTRRPDRGHTQYF	TGTGCCAGCACCCGAAGACCCGACAGGGGTCATACCCAGTACTTC
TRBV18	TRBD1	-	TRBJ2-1	CASSSGTGQYNEQFF	TGTGCCAGCTCGTCCGGGACAGGGCAGTACAATGAGCAGTTCTTC
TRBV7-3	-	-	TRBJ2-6	CASSRPQRSDSGANVLTF	TGTGCCAGCAGCCGGCCGCAAAGGTCAGACTCTGGGGCCAACGTCCTGACTTTC
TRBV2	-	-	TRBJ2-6	CASVYYSGANVLTF	TGTGCCAGCGTATATTACTCTGGGGCCAACGTCCTGACTTTC
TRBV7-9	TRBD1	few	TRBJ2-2	CASSSGQGDTGELFF	TGTGCCAGCAGCTCGGGACAGGGTGACACCGGGGAGCTGTTTTTT
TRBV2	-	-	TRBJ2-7	CASSPGYLSYEQYF	TGTGCCAGCAGTCCGGGCTATCTCTCCTACGAGCAGTACTTC
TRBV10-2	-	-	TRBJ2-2	CASGGESTGELFF	TGCGCCAGCGGGGGAGAGAGCACCGGGGAGCTGTTTTTT
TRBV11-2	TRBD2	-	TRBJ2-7	CASSPTLAGGRNEQYF	TGTGCCAGCAGCCCCACGCTAGCGGGGGGGCGGAACGAGCAGTACTTC
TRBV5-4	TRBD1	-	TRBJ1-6	CASRITGGVGSPLHF	TGTGCCAGCCGAATAACAGGGGGAGTAGGTTCACCCCTCCACTTT
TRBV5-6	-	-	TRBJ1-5	CASSFSNQPQHF	TGTGCCAGCAGCTTCAGCAATCAGCCCCAGCATTTT
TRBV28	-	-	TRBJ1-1	CASSLGMTEAFF	TGTGCCAGCAGTTTGGGGATGACTGAAGCTTTCTTT
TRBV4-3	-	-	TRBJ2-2	CASSSSGGSGGQITGELFF	TGCGCCAGCAGCTCCTCCGGGGGTAGCGGAGGCCAAATTACCGGGGAGCTGTTTTTT
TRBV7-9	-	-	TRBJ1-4	CASSPGVKLFF	TGTGCCAGCAGTCCCGGGGTAAAACTGTTTTTT
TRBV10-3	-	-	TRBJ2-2	CAIGSGDALYTGELFF	TGTGCCATCGGGTCGGGAGACGCCCTTTACACCGGGGAGCTGTTTTTT
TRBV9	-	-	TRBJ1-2	CASSTSATAPLIDYGYTF	TGTGCCAGCAGCACCAGTGCGACAGCCCCGCTAATAGACTATGGCTACACCTTC
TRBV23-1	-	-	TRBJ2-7	CARPGGGGTYEQYF	TGCGCCAGGCCGGGGGGCGGAGGGACTTACGAGCAGTACTTC
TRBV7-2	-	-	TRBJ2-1	CASSKDLSYNEQFF	TGTGCCAGCAGCAAGGACCTCTCCTACAATGAGCAGTTCTTC
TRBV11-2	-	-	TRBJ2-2	CASSLATGPGELFF	TGTGCCAGCAGCCTAGCGACAGGGCCCGGGGAGCTGTTTTTT
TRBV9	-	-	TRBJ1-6	CASSVGEDSPLHF	TGTGCCAGCAGCGTAGGGGAGGATTCACCCCTCCACTTT
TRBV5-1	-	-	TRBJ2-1	CASSPTIHYNEQFF	TGCGCCAGCAGCCCTACTATACATTACAATGAGCAGTTCTTC
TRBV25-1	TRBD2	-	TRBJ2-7	CASRLTGGNYEQYF	TGTGCCAGTCGGCTTACGGGGGGAAACTACGAGCAGTACTTC
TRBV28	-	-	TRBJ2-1	CASSLMGPDNEQFF	TGTGCCAGCAGTTTAATGGGGCCGGACAATGAGCAGTTCTTC
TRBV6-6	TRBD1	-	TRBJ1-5	CASSYGQGGQPQHF	TGTGCCAGCAGTTACGGGCAGGGGGGCCAGCCCCAGCATTTT
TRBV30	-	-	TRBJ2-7	CAWSGSGDRGIYEQYF	TGTGCCTGGAGCGGGTCAGGGGATAGGGGTATATACGAGCAGTACTTC
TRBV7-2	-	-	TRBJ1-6	CASSFRVRQNSPLHF	TGTGCCAGCAGCTTCCGGGTCCGTCAGAATTCACCCCTCCACTTT